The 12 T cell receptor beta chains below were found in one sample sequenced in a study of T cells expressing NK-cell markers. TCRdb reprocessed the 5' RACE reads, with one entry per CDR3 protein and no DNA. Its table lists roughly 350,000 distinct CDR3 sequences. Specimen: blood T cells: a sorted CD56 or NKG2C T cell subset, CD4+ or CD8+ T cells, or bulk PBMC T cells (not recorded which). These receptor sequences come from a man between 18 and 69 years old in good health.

The CDR3 loop is CASSLRMAPSTDTQYF. The chain carries TRBV5-4 and TRBJ2-3. Germline assignment: CDR1 SGHNT and CDR2 YYREEE (reference sequence). There are 16 residues in the CDR3.

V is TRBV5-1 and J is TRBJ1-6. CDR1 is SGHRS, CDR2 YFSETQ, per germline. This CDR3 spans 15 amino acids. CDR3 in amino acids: CASSSLQGRGSPLHF.

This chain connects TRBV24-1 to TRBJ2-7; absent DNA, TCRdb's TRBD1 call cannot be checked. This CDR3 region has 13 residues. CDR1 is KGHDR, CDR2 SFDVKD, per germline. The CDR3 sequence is CATSDLDSAEQYF.

CDR3 amino acids: CASRAPGQGSNEQFF. The V gene is TRBV2, the J gene TRBJ2-1; TCRdb lists TRBD1, though no DNA is available to test this call. Per germline, CDR1 SNHLY and CDR2 FYNNEI. The CDR3 length is 15 residues.

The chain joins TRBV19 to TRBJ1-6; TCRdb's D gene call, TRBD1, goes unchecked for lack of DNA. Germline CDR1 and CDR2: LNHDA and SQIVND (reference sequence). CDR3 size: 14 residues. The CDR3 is CATSVQGTRPPLHF.

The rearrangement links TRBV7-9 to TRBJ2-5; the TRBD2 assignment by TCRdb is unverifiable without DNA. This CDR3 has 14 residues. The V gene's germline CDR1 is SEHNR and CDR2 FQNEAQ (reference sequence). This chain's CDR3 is CASSLRGGWKTQYF.

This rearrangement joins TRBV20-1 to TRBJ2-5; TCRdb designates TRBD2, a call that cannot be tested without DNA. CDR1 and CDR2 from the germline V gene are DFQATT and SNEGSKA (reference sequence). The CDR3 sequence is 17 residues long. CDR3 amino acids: CSARMWGTSGKQETQYF.

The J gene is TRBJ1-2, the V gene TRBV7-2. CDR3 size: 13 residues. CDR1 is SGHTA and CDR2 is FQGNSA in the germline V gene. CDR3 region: CASSRSTYYGYTF.

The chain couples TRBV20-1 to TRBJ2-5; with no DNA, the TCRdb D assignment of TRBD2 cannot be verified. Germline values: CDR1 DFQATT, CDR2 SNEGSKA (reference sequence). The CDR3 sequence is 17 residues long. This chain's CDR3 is CSARDRIAGGLQETQYF.

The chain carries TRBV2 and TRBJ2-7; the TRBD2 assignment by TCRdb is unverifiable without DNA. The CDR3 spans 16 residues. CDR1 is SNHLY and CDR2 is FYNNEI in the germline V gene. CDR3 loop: CASRARQELGSYEQYF.

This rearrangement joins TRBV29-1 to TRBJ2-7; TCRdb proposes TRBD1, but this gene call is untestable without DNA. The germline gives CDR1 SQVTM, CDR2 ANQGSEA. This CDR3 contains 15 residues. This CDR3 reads CSVKYGTGASYEQYF.

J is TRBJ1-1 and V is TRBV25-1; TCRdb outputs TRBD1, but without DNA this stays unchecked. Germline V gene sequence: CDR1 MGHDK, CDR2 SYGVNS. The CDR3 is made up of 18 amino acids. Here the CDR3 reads CASDARERQGPMNTEAFF.